The clone carrying this TCR beta chain has a handful of counts. Its specificity is unknown. This sample was included in a study of CD8 T cells in ankylosing spondylitis. Whole-study findings and limits: It was reported that disease-linked clones were significantly enriched in matched ankylosing spondylitis synovial fluid.

Germline lookup yields CDR1 SEHNR and CDR2 FQNEAQ (reference sequence). The CDR3 spans 15 residues. The J segment lost 0 bases and the V segment lost 5 bases, leaving 6 bases of the junction unmatched. Using quantitative 5'-RACE with molecular barcodes, the authors made TCR beta libraries. TCRdb fed the 5' RACE reads into MiXCR, producing one record per CDR3 protein. The sample yields 350,000 or so distinct CDR3 sequences, roughly 15% seen once. This chain joins TRBV7-9 and TRBJ1-2; 7 bases align to TRBD1. This clonotype originated in a male donor with ankylosing spondylitis or in good health (not recorded which). The sample taken for sequencing was blood, either unsorted or a sorted T cell fraction (not recorded which). The CDR3 coding sequence is TGTGCCAGCAGCAGAGCGGGGACAGCTAACTATGGCTACACCTTC. Translation gives CASSRAGTANYGYTF.